This TCR beta chain was observed in a study of STAT3 mutations in large granular lymphocyte leukemia. Study context: More than half of T-LGLL patients received immunosuppressive therapy.

Profiled with immunoSEQ multiplex PCR; TCRdb holds only in-frame clones, not every one. The sample records approximately 2,500 clones, under 40% being singletons. This clone was seen a handful of times. What it recognizes is unknown. The study, taken as a whole, reports: Sampling intervals varied between patients and samples. Every T-cell large granular lymphocyte leukemia patient had at least one immunodominant TCR beta clonotype. All newly emerging clones after therapy were STAT3 wild type.

Germline V gene lookup returns CDR1 GTSNPN and CDR2 SVGIG (reference sequence). Trimming took 5 bases from V and 3 from J, leaving 17 bases between them. CDR3 length: 14 residues. The genes are TRBV30 and TRBJ2-7, with D maybe TRBD2 (6 bases). The sample comprised PBMCs. This TCR derives from a human donor with T large granular lymphocyte leukemia. Some clones in this sample may be carry-over from other donors' samples. The CDR3 nucleotides are TGTGCCTGGGGTCCCGGGGGTTCGGTCTACGAGCAGTACTTC. Encoded protein: CAWGPGGSVYEQYF.